The 14 T cell receptor beta chains reported below all come from one sample, sequenced in a study of Tregs in tolerant kidney transplant recipients. Method: immunoSEQ multiplex PCR; TCRdb's copy keeps in-frame clones and lacks some. Altogether some 250,000 clones are present, more than 65% being singletons, with the ten largest covering 0.5% to 0.65%. Sequenced input: CD4+ T cells from blood. The receptors were gathered from a human donor in good health.

V and J are TRBV11-2 and TRBJ1-3; no clear D. Germline CDR1 and CDR2: SGHAT and FQNNGV. V lost 2 bases and J 4 bases, leaving 9 bases between the germline ends. The length of the CDR3 is 14 residues. CDR3 amino acids: CASSLRVNGNTIYF. DNA for the CDR3: TGTGCCAGCAGCTTAAGAGTGAACGGAAACACCATATATTTT.

The chain has TRBV5-1 and TRBJ2-7; D possibly matches TRBD1 or TRBD2 (6 bases each). CDR1 SGHRS and CDR2 YFSETQ come from the germline V gene. V lost 6 bases and J 2 bases, leaving 21 bases between the germline ends. The CDR3 consists of 16 residues. Here the CDR3 DNA reads TGCGCCAGCACCCCCCAAGGGGGGAGCCTAGCCTACGAGCAGTACTTC. Translation gives CASTPQGGSLAYEQYF. The variable domain in full, with the rest retrieved from reference TRBV5-1 and TRBJ2-7, is KAGVTQTPRYLIKTRGQQVTLSCSPISGHRSVSWYQQTPGQGLQFLFEYFSETQRNKGNFPGRFSGRQFSNSRSEMNVSTLELGDSALYLCASTPQGGSLAYEQYFGPGTRLTVT.

The chain links TRBV11-2 to TRBJ1-5, with 7 bases that match TRBD1. The V and J ends lost 8 bases and 2 bases, in that order; junction bases with no gene match: 3. The germline V gene encodes CDR1 SGHAT and CDR2 FQNNGV. The CDR3 length is 13 residues. Here the CDR3 reads CASGTGGNQPQHF. The CDR3 region has the DNA TGTGCCAGCGGTACAGGGGGCAATCAGCCCCAGCATTTT.

The V and J genes are TRBV15 and TRBJ2-2, with D maybe TRBD2 (6 bases). The CDR3 is 16 amino acids. Germline lookup yields CDR1 LNHNV and CDR2 YYDKDF (reference sequence). The V end was cut by 1 base, the J end by 5 bases, with 14 bases between. The CDR3 is CATSRGVQGGTGELFF. The DNA for the CDR3 is TGTGCCACCAGCAGAGGGGTGCAGGGAGGAACCGGGGAGCTGTTTTTT. Together with reference TRBV15 and TRBJ2-2, the CDR3 gives the full variable domain: DAMVIQNPRYQVTQFGKPVTLSCSQTLNHNVMYWYQQKSSQAPKLLFHYYDKDFNNEADTPDNFQSRRPNTSFCFLDIRSPGLGDTAMYLCATSRGVQGGTGELFFGEGSRLTVL.

The J gene is TRBJ2-7, the V gene TRBV18; no clear D. Germline assignment: CDR1 KGHSH and CDR2 LQKENI. V lost 3 bases to trimming and J lost 5 bases, with 20 bases between them. CDR3 size: 16 residues. CDR3 protein: CASSPKEAFRVDEQYF. CDR3 bases: TGTGCCAGCTCACCTAAGGAAGCTTTCCGTGTGGACGAGCAGTACTTC.

The chain carries TRBV11-2 and TRBJ2-2; perhaps TRBD1 as D (5 bases). Trimming shortened V by 5 bases and J by 0 bases, and 10 bases separated the two germline ends. Germline assignment: CDR1 SGHAT and CDR2 FQNNGV. The CDR3 is 15 residues long. The CDR3: CASSASRANTGELFF. In DNA form, the CDR3 reads TGTGCCAGCAGCGCGAGCAGGGCGAACACCGGGGAGCTGTTTTTT.

A word on this clone: Germline is not matched at one junction end, which may reflect a read error. The sample has other DNA sequences that encode this CDR3 too. CDR3 sequence reads: CASSYSDSRGGYTF. The CDR3 coding sequence is TGTGCCAGCAGCTACTCAGACAGCCGAGGAGGCTACACCTTC. The V call is TRBV6-5, the J call TRBJ1-2; a possible D gene is TRBD1 (5 bases). The CDR3 runs 14 residues. Germline-derived CDR1 and CDR2 are MNHEY and SVGAGI.

The chain couples TRBV5-4 to TRBJ2-1; D is unresolved. Per the germline V gene, CDR1 is SGHNT and CDR2 is YYREEE (reference sequence). Trimming stripped 0 bases from V and 0 bases from J, with 7 bases between. This CDR3 has 15 residues. The DNA of the CDR3 is TGTGCCAGCAGCTTGGCCTTGAGCTCCTACAATGAGCAGTTCTTC. Amino acids: CASSLALSSYNEQFF.

The chain uses TRBV10-1 and TRBJ2-7; no reliable D call. This CDR3 is built from 11 residues. Germline values: CDR1 WNHNN, CDR2 SYGVQD (reference sequence). V lost 8 bases and J lost 1, with 6 bases in between. The CDR3 DNA reads TGCGCCAGCGGGAATTCCTACGAGCAGTACTTC. Protein product: CASGNSYEQYF.

The gene calls are TRBV5-1 and TRBJ1-1; weak D call: TRBD1 (5 bases). Trimming took off 5 bases at V and 7 bases at J, with 15 bases between the two ends. This CDR3 comprises 13 residues. Germline V gene sequence: CDR1 SGHRS, CDR2 YFSETQ. The CDR3 DNA follows: TGCGCCAGCAGTTTGAGGGGTTCTGATGAAGCTTTCTTT. This gives the protein CASSLRGSDEAFF. The variable domain in full, with the rest retrieved from reference TRBV5-1 and TRBJ1-1, is KAGVTQTPRYLIKTRGQQVTLSCSPISGHRSVSWYQQTPGQGLQFLFEYFSETQRNKGNFPGRFSGRQFSNSRSEMNVSTLELGDSALYLCASSLRGSDEAFFGQGTRLTVV.

The chain couples TRBV10-3 to TRBJ2-5; 7 bases line up with TRBD1. The V gene end was trimmed by 5 bases and the J gene end by 5 bases; junction bases not matched to a gene: 11. In germline, CDR1 is ENHRY, CDR2 SYGVKD. The CDR3 extends over 15 amino acids. As DNA, the CDR3 is TGTGCCATCAGTCCCGGACAGGTTACAATGGAGACCCAGTACTTC. Amino acids: CAISPGQVTMETQYF.

The chain has TRBV11-2 and TRBJ1-2; 9 bases are shared with TRBD1. CDR3 length: 15 amino acids. After removal of 4 bases from V and 6 bases from J, the junction contained 9 bases not matched to a gene. The V gene's germline CDR1 is SGHAT and CDR2 FQNNGV. CDR3 sequence: CASSSTRDRGNGYTF. CDR3 bases: TGTGCCAGCAGCTCGACCCGCGACAGGGGGAATGGCTACACCTTC.

The V gene is TRBV15, the J gene TRBJ2-2; D is possibly TRBD1 or TRBD2 (5 bases each). Germline values: CDR1 LNHNV, CDR2 YYDKDF (reference sequence). Trimming removed 0 bases at V and 4 bases at J, with 15 bases between. The CDR3 spans 17 residues. The CDR3 is CATSRDRSGTATGELFF. CDR3 DNA: TGTGCCACCAGCAGAGATCGATCAGGGACGGCCACCGGGGAGCTGTTTTTT.

V is TRBV6-6 and J is TRBJ2-5; D unclear. Trimming cost V 0 bases and J 14 bases, with 19 bases left between them. This CDR3 contains 14 residues. Germline V gene lookup returns CDR1 MNHNY and CDR2 SVGAGI (reference sequence). This CDR3 is CASSYSAAAPGLYF. CDR3 bases: TGTGCCAGCAGTTACTCCGCTGCGGCTCCGGGCTTATACTTC.